This TCR beta chain appears in the sequencing data of a study of cytomegalovirus exposure and HLA in healthy donors. As for this clone: Its target is unknown.

Findings and caveats of the study: As a later analysis showed, several of the most significant clusters appeared to be linked to common viral pathogens.

This PCR relied on a set of 60 Vbeta primers and 13 Jbeta primers. Libraries were prepared by immunoSEQ multiplex PCR; TCRdb keeps only in-frame clonotypes and omits some of them. Altogether some 67,000 clones are present, roughly 76% being singletons, with the ten largest covering about 7.8%. From germline, CDR1 is KGHSH and CDR2 LQKENI. CDR3 length equals 13 residues. The V and J ends lost 4 bases and 6 bases respectively, with 12 bases between them. The V gene is TRBV18, the J gene TRBJ1-1, with D tentatively TRBD1 (6 bases). The source material was PBMCs. The sequence was obtained from a man aged 55 to 69 in good health and CMV-seropositive. Written as DNA, the CDR3 is TGTGCCAGCTCACACACCGAGGGGGCTGAAGCTTTCTTT. Translation gives CASSHTEGAEAFF.